The present T cell receptor (beta chain) was sequenced within a study of beta chain features in type 1 diabetes. As for the study in general: Taken together, all samples contributed approximately 110 million examined sorted cells. General observations from the study: Moderately but significantly shorter TCRB CDR3s were found in Type 1 diabetes patients in all four CD4+ subsets. Reduced insertions and increased deletions marked VDJ junctions in type 1 diabetes patients. A closer apparent resemblance between naive, central memory and Treg TCRB repertoires was seen in patients than in healthy donors.

Expressed TCRB transcripts got sequenced, as all isolated RNA was reverse transcribed. Deep immunoSEQ sequencing covered naive, central memory and regulatory T cell samples. Assay used: immunoSEQ multiplex PCR; TCRdb lists only in-frame clones, some missing. The data contain some 350,000 clones, 8.5% to 10% of them singletons. This clone was observed a few times. Its matching antigen is unknown. The sequence was obtained from a man aged 30 to 39 with type 1 diabetes. The sequenced sample consisted of central memory CD4+ T cells from blood.

Here the CDR3 reads CASSRLAGPSSYEQYF. The CDR3 DNA reads TGTGCCAGCAGCCGACTAGCGGGGCCGAGCTCCTACGAGCAGTACTTC. This chain connects TRBV7-6 to TRBJ2-7, with 11 bases that match TRBD2. Per the germline V gene, CDR1 is SGHVS and CDR2 is FNYEAQ. The CDR3 length is 16 residues. V shed 5 bases, J shed 0 bases, and the junction held 6 bases outside the gene matches.